This T cell receptor beta chain was profiled in a study of T cell responses to AZD1222 COVID-19 vaccine. Study findings and constraints: No repertoire was sampled before or during the peak T cell response, only after it. CD4 TCRs covered the whole spike, strongest at regions 160-218 and 743-854. After two AZD1222 doses, spike-specific TCR breadth and depth rose versus day 0. Close to half of all spike-specific TCRs reportedly target regions of the variants that are unmutated.

The sample holds a few counts of this clone. Its antigen is currently unknown. This CDR3 region has 12 residues. Germline-derived CDR1 and CDR2 are LNHDA and SQIVND (reference sequence). The V end lost 4 bases, the J end lost 8 bases, and 11 bases lay between the germline ends. Sequenced by immunoSEQ multiplex PCR; TCRdb stores in-frame clones only, minus some. Among about 120,000 clones, 80% to 90% were seen once, and the ten largest hold around 10%. The receptor was derived from an adult in good health. Source: peripheral blood, taken on day 0 of MenACWY control vaccination. The V and J genes are TRBV19 and TRBJ1-2; D gene ambiguous. The chain's CDR3 is CASSTSFLGYTF. In nucleotides, the CDR3 is TGTGCCAGTAGTACCTCATTTCTCGGCTACACCTTC.